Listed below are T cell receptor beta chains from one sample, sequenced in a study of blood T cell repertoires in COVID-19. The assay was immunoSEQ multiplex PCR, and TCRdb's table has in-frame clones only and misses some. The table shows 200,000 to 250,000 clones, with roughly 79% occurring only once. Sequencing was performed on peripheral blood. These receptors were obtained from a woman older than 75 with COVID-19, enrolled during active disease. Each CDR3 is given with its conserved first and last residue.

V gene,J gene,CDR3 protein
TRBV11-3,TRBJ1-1,CASGLGGVNTEAFF
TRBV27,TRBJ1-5,CASRGTGLNQPQHF
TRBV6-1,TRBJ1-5,CASSARTGYSNQPQHF
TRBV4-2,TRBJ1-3,CASSPATSSGNTIYF
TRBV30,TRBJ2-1,CAGTSGRGNEQFF
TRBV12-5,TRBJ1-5,CASGSGESNQPQHF
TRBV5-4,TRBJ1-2,CASSSWGQPFYGYTF
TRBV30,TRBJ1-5,CAWSVFLANQPQHF
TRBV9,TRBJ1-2,CASSVRDRGVYGYTF
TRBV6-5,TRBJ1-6,CASRTGQGFSPLHF
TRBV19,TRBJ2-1,CASSETSGGSYNEQFF
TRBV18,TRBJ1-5,CASSLYRQATGSDPQPQHF
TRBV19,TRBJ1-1,CASSIGGSGRDTEAFF
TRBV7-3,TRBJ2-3,CASSPQGGGYRYTQYF
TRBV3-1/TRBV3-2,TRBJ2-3,CASATGDTDTQYF
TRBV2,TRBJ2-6,CARDTLGLRGANVLTF
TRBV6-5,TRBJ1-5,CASSYRRVTGPQHF
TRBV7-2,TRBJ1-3,CASSTSSGNTIYF
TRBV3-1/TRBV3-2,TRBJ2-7,CASRQPPYEQYF
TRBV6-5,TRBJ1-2,CASSPDPRGYGYTF
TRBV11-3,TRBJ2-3,CASSPGLAGGADTQYF
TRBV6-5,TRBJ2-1,CASSYGGSYNEQFF
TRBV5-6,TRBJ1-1,CASSLQGTNTEAFF
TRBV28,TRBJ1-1,CASNSYTEAFF
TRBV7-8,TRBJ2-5,CASSLGALAGQETQYF
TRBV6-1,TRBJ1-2,CASSDQGTNGYTF
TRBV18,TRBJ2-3,CASSPQQGARGTQYF
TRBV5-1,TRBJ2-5,CASSLGSIQETQYF
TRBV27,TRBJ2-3,CASRPWGGQGSTDTQYF
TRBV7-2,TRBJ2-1,CASSLSGRTSGKYNEQFF
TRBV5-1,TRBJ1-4,CASSLAAATNEKLFF
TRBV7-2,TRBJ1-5,CASSFLGGQPQHF
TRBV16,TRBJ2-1,CASSQSTSGAYEQFF
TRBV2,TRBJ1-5,CASSYRGGQPQHF
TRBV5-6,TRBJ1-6,CASSLGQLRNSPLHF
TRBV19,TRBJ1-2,CASTSSYGYTF
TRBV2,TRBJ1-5,CASSSGLGQPQHF
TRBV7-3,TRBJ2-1,CASSLRLAGGDEQFF
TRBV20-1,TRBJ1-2,CSAWTGGRITF
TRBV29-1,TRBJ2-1,CSVENPARYNEQFF
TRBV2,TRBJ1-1,CASRRTENTEAFF
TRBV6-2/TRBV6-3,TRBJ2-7,CASSYPGGGGYEQYF
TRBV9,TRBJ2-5,CASSVDSGGEQETQYF
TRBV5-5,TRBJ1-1,CASRSGTVLRAFF
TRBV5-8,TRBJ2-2,CASSWDRPNTGELFF
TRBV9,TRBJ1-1,CASSDESGDTEAFF
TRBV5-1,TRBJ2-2,CASSLQGAEAGELFF
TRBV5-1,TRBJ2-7,CASSLGQASYEQYF
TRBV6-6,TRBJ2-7,CASSPFGGGIYEQYF
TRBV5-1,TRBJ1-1,CASSLVQGTNTEAFF
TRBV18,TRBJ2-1,CASSQTLAVGYNEQFF
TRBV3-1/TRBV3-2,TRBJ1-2,CASSQLTGTGRNYGYTF
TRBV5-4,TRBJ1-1,CASSREGGRGMNTEAFF
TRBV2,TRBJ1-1,CASSEVGTGGTEAFF
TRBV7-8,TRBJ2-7,CASSDSTYEQYF
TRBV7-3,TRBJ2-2,CASSPQVVTGELFF
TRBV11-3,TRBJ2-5,CASSLTGGATKTQYF
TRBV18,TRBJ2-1,CASSPPVQRTGKNEQFF
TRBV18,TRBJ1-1,CASSTSHTEAFF